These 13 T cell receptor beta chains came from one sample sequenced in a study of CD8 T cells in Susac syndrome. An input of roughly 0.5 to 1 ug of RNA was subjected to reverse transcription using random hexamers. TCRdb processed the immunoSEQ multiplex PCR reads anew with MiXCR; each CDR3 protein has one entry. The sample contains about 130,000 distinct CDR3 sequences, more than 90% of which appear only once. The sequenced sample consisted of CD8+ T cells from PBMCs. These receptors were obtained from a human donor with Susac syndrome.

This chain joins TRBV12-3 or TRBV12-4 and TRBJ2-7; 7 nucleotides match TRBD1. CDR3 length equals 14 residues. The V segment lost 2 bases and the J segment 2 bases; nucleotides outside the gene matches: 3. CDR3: CASSLQGGTYEQYF. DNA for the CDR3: TGTGCCAGCAGTTTACAAGGGGGCACCTACGAGCAGTACTTC.

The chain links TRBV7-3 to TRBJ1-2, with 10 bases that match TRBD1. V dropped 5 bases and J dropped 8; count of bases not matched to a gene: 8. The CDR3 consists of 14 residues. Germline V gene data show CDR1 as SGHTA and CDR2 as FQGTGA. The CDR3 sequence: CASSKTGGAEGYTF. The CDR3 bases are TGTGCCAGCAGCAAGACAGGGGGCGCGGAGGGCTACACCTTC.

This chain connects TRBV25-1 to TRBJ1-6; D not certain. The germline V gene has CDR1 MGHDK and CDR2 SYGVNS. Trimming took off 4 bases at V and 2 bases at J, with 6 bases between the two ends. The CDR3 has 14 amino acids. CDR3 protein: CASSGVPYNSPLHF. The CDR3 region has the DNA TGTGCCAGCAGTGGGGTCCCCTATAATTCACCCCTCCACTTT.

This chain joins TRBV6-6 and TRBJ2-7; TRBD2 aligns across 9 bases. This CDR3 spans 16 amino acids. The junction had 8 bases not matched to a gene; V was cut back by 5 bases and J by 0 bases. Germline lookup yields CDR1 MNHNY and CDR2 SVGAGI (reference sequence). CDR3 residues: CASSDLAGWSSYEQYF. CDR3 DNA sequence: TGTGCCAGCAGTGACCTAGCGGGGTGGAGCTCCTACGAGCAGTACTTC.

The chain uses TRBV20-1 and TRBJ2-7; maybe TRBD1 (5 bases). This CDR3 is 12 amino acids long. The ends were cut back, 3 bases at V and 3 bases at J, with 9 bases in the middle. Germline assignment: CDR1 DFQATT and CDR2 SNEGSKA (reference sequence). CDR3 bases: TGCAGTGCTAGTATCAGGGACTACGAGCAGTACTTC. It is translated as CSASIRDYEQYF.

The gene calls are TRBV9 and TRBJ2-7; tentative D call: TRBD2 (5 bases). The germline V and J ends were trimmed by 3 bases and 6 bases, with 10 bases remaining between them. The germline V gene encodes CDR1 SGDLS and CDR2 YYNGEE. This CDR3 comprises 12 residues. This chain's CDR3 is CASSAAGGEQYF. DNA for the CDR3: TGTGCCAGCAGCGCCGCAGGAGGCGAGCAGTACTTC.

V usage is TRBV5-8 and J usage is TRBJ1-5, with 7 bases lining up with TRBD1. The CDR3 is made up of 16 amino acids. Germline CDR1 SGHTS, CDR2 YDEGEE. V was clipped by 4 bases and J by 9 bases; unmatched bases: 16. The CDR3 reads CASSANDRDSFGPQHF. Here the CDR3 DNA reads TGTGCCAGCAGCGCGAATGACCGGGACAGCTTTGGGCCCCAGCATTTT.

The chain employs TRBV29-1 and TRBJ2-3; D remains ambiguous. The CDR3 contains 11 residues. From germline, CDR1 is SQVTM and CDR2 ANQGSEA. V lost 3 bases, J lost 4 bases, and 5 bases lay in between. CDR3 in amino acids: CSVDRADTQYF. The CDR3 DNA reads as TGCAGCGTTGACCGGGCAGATACGCAGTATTTT.

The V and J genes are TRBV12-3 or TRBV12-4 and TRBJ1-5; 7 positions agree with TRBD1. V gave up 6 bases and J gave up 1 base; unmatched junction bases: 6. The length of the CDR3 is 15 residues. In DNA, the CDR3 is TGTGCCAGCAGCTCCGGACAGGCGAGCAATCAGCCCCAGCATTTT. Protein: CASSSGQASNQPQHF.

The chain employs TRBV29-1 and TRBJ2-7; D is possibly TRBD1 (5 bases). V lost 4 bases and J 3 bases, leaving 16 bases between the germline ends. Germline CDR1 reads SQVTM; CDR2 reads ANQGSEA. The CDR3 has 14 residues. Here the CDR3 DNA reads TGCAGCGTTGTAAGTTCTGGACAACTCTACGAGCAGTACTTC. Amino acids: CSVVSSGQLYEQYF.

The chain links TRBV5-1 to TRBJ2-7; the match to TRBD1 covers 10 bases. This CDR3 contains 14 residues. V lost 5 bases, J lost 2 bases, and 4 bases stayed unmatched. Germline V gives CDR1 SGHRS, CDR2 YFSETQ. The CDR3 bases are TGCGCCAGCAGACAAGGACAGGGGGCCTACGAGCAGTACTTC. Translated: CASRQGQGAYEQYF. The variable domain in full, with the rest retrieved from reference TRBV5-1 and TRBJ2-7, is KAGVTQTPRYLIKTRGQQVTLSCSPISGHRSVSWYQQTPGQGLQFLFEYFSETQRNKGNFPGRFSGRQFSNSRSEMNVSTLELGDSALYLCASRQGQGAYEQYFGPGTRLTVT.

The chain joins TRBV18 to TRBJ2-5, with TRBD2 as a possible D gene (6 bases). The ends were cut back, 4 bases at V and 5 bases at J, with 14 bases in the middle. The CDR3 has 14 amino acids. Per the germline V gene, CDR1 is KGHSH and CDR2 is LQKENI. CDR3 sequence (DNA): TGTGCCAGCTCACTCCCTGCGACTAGGGAGACCCAGTACTTC. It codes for CASSLPATRETQYF.

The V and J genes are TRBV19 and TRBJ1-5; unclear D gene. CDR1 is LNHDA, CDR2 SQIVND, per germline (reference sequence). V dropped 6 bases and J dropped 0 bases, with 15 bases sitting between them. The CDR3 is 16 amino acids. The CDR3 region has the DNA TGTGCCAGTAGGGTGGTCGCTCAAACTAGCAATCAGCCCCAGCATTTT. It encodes CASRVVAQTSNQPQHF.